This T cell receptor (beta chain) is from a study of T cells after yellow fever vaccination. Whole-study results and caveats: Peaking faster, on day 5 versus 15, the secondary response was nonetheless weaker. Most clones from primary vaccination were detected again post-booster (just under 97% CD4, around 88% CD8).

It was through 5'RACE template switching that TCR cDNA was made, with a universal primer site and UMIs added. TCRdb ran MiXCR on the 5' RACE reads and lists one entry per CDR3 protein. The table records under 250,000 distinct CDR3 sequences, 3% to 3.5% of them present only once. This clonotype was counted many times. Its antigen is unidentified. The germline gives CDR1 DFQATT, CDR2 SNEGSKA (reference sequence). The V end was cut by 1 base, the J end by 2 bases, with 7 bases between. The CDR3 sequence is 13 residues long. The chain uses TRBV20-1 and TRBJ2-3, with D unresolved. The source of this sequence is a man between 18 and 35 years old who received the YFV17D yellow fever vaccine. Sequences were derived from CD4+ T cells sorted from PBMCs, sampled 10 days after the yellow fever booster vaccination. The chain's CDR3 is CSARVLNTDTQYF. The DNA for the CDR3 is TGCAGTGCTAGAGTCCTTAACACAGATACGCAGTATTTT.